This T cell receptor (beta chain) comes out of a study of T cell changes during pregnancy in multiple sclerosis. The V gene end was trimmed by 8 bases and the J gene end by 4 bases; junction bases not matched to a gene: 8. CDR1 MNHEY and CDR2 SMNVEV come from the germline V gene (reference sequence). CDR3 length equals 14 residues. The data were produced by immunoSEQ multiplex PCR, yet TCRdb's version contains in-frame clones alone and is incomplete. The data contain about 83,000 clones, about 90% of them seen just once; the ten biggest clones take up roughly 3.5%. The rearrangement joins TRBV27 to TRBJ1-5; TRBD1 aligns across 7 bases. This clonotype was obtained from a female donor in good health, serving as a control in a pregnancy study. Some clones in this sample may be carry-over from other donors' samples. This specimen was PBMCs, taken in the first trimester of pregnancy. CDR3 sequence reads: CASRTGTANQPQHF. The CDR3 DNA reads as TGTGCCAGCCGTACCGGGACAGCAAATCAGCCCCAGCATTTT.